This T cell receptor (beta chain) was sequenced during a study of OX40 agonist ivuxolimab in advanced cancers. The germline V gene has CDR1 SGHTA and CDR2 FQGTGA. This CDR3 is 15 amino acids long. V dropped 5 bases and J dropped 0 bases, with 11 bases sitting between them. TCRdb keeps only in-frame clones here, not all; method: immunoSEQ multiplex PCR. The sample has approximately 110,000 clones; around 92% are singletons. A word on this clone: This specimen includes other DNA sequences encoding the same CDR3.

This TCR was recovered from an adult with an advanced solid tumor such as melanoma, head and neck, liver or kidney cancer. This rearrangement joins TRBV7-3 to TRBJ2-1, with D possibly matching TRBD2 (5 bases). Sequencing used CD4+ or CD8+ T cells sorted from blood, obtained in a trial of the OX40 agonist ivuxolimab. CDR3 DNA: TGTGCCAGCAGCACCAGCGGTAGCTCCTACAATGAGCAGTTCTTC. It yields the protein CASSTSGSSYNEQFF.